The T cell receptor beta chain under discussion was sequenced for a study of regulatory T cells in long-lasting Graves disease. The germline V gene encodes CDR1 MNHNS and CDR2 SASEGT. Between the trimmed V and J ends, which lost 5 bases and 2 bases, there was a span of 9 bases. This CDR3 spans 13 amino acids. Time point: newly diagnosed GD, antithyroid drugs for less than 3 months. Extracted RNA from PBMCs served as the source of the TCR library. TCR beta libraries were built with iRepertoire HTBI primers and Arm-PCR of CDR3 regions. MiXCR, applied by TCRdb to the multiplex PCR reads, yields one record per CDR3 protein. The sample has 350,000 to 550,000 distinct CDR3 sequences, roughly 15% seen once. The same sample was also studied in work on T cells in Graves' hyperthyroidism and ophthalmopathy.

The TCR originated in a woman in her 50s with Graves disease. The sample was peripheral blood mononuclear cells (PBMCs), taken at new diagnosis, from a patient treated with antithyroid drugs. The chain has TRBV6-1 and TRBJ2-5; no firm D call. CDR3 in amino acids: CASSKWIQETQYF. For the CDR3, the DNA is TGTGCCAGCAGTAAATGGATACAAGAGACCCAGTACTTC.